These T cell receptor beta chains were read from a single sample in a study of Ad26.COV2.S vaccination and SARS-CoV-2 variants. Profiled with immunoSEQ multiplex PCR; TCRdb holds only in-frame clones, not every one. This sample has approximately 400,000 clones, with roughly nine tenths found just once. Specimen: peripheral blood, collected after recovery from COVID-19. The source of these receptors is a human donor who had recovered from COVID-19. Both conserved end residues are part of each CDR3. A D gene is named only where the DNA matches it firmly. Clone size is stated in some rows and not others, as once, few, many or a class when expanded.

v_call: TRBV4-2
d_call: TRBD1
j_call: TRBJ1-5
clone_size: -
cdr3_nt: TGTGCCAGCAGCCAAGATCAGGGACAGTTCAATCAGCCCCAGCATTTT
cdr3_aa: CASSQDQGQFNQPQHF

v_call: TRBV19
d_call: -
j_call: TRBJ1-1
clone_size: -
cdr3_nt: TGTGCCAGTAGTATAGCCGGGGGGGGGACTGAAGCTTTCTTT
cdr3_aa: CASSIAGGGTEAFF

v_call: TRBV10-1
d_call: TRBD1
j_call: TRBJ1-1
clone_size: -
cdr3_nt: TGCGCCAGCCGGGACAGTTGGAACACTGAAGCTTTCTTT
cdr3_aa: CASRDSWNTEAFF

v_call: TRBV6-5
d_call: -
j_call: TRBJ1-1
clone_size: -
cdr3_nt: TGTGCCAGCAGGGAGAGGCCAGGGACTGAAGCTTTCTTT
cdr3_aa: CASRERPGTEAFF

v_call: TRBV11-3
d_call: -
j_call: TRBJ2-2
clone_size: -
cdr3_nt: TGTGCCAGCAGCCCTACACTACTAACCGGGGAGCTGTTTTTT
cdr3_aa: CASSPTLLTGELFF

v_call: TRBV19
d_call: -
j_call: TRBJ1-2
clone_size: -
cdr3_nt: TGTGCCAGTAGTATATCAAGGTTAGCTAACTATGGCTACACCTTC
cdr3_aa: CASSISRLANYGYTF

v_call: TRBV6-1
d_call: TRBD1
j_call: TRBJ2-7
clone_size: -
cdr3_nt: TGTGCCAGCAGGGAAGGACAGGGCCCCTACGAGCAGTACTTC
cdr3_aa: CASREGQGPYEQYF

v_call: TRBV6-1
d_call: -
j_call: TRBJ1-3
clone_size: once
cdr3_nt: TGTGCCAGCAGTGAAAACAGTGGGCCTGCTGGAAACACCATATATTTT
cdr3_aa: CASSENSGPAGNTIYF

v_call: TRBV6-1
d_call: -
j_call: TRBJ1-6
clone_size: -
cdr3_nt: TGTGCCAGCAGTAGAATAAATTCACCCCTCCACTTT
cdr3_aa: CASSRINSPLHF

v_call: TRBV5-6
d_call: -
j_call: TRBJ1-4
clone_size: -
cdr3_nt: TGTGCCAGCAGCTCGAGACAGGTACAAAATGAAAAACTGTTTTTT
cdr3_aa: CASSSRQVQNEKLFF

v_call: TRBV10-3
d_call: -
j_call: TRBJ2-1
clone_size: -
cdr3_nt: TGTGCCATCAGTAGGGGTTTCAATGAGCAGTTCTTC
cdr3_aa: CAISRGFNEQFF

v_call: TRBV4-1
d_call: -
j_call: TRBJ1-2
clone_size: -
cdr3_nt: TGCGCCAGCAGCTACGACCGCCTCGGGACGCTAAGAAGCTATGGCTACACCTTC
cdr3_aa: CASSYDRLGTLRSYGYTF

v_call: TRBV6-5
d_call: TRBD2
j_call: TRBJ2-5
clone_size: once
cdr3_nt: TGTGCCAGCAGTATGGGACTAGCGGGGAGAGAGACCCAGTACTTC
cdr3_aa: CASSMGLAGRETQYF

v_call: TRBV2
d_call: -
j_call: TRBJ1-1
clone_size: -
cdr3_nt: TGTGCCAGCAGTGAAACGCAGGGACATACTGAAGCTTTCTTT
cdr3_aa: CASSETQGHTEAFF

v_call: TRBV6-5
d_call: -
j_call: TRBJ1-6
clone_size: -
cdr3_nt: TGTGCCAGCAGTTACTCGAGCAGGGATAATTCACCCCTCCACTTT
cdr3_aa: CASSYSSRDNSPLHF

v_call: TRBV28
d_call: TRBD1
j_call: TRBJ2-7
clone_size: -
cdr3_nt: TGTGCCAGCAGTTCAAGCCGGGACAGGGGATCCTACGAGCAGTACTTC
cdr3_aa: CASSSSRDRGSYEQYF

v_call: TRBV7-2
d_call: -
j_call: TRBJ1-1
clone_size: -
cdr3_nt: TGTGCCAGCAGCTTGCTCAACCTGAACACTGAAGCTTTCTTT
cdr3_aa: CASSLLNLNTEAFF

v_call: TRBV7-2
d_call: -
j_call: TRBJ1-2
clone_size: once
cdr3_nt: TGTGCCAGCAGCCAGCGGAGAAGGGAGGGTCCCAACTATGGCTACACCTTC
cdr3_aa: CASSQRRREGPNYGYTF

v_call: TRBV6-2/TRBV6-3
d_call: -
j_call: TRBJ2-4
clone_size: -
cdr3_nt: TGTGCCAGCAGTTACGGTCTGGGGTTGGCCAAAAACATTCAGTACTTC
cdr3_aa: CASSYGLGLAKNIQYF

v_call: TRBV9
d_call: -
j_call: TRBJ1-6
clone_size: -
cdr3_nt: TGTGCCAGCACCCCGCGGGAGCTCCCTATGAATTCACCCCTCCACTTT
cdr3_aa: CASTPRELPMNSPLHF

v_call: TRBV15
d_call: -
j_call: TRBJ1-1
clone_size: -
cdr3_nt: TGTGCCACCAGCAGAGAGAGGTGGGGAGTCTCTGAAGCTTTCTTT
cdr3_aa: CATSRERWGVSEAFF

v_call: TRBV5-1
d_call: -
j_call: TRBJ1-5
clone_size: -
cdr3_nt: TGCGCCAGCAGCTTGGGGGGAAGCAATCAGCCCCAGCATTTT
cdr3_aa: CASSLGGSNQPQHF

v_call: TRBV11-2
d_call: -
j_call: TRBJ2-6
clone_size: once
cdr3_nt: TGTGCCAGCAGCCAAATGAGGAAAGGTGGGGCCAACGTCCTGACTTTC
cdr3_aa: CASSQMRKGGANVLTF

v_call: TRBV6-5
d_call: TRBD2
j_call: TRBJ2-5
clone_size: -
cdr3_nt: TGTGCCAGCAGCCAGGGACTAGCGGGGGGGCGTGCCCAGTACTTC
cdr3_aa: CASSQGLAGGRAQYF

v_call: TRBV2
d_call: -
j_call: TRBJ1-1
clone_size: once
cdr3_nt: TGTGCCAGCATCTACCGGGGGATCCCCGAAGCTTTCTTT
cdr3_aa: CASIYRGIPEAFF

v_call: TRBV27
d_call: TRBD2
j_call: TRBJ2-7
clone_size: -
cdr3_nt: TGTGCCAGCAGCCGCTCGGGACTAGCCGGCGAGCAGTACTTC
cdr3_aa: CASSRSGLAGEQYF

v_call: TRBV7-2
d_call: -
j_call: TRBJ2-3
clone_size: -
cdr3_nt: TGTGCCAGCAGCTTCGTCGACTTATCCACAGATACGCAGTATTTT
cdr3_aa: CASSFVDLSTDTQYF

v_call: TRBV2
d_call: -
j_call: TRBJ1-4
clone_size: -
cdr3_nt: TGTGCCAGCAGTGGGGGGAATATACGCGAAAAACTGTTTTTT
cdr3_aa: CASSGGNIREKLFF

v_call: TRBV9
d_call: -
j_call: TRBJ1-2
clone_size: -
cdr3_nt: TGTGCCAGCAGCGTAGGTAGCCTCGGGGATGGCTACACCTTC
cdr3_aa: CASSVGSLGDGYTF

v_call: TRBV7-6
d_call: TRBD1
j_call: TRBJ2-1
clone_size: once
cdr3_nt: TGTGCCAGCAGAGTGGACAGGGCCCCCTACAATGAGCAGTTCTTC
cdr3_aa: CASRVDRAPYNEQFF